Each of the 28 T cell receptor beta chains below was sequenced from the same sample in a study of blood T cell repertoires in COVID-19. The protocol was immunoSEQ multiplex PCR, while the TCRdb copy is restricted to in-frame clones and leaves out a portion. Here the sample spans tens of thousands of clones, about nine tenths being singletons. Sequencing was done on a sample of peripheral blood. These TCRs come from a woman between 40 and 55 years old with active COVID-19.

The V call is TRBV7-3, the J call TRBJ2-5, with 7 nucleotides matching TRBD1. This CDR3 is 14 amino acids long. V dropped 4 bases and J dropped 2; count of bases not matched to a gene: 4. CDR1 is SGHTA, CDR2 FQGTGA, per germline. For the CDR3, the DNA is TGTGCCAGCAGCTCCCCGGACAGGCAAGAGACCCAGTACTTC. As protein: CASSSPDRQETQYF.

The chain employs TRBV2 and TRBJ1-1, with 11 bases matching TRBD1. CDR3 length: 15 residues. Germline values: CDR1 SNHLY, CDR2 FYNNEI. Losses at the gene ends were 7 bases for V and 1 base for J; bases not matched to a gene: 5. CDR3 region: CASTLGQGANTEAFF. The CDR3 region has the DNA TGTGCCAGCACCCTTGGACAGGGGGCGAACACTGAAGCTTTCTTT.

This chain connects TRBV3-1 (or the pseudogene TRBV3-2) to TRBJ2-5; tentatively, D is TRBD1 (5 bases). Trimming removed 0 bases from V and 5 bases from J, with 10 bases in between. Germline lookup yields CDR1 LGHDT and CDR2 YNNKEL (reference sequence). The CDR3 runs to 14 residues. The CDR3 DNA is TGTGCCAGCAGCCAAGAAGGGGTCAGGGAGACCCAGTACTTC. This encodes CASSQEGVRETQYF.

The chain has TRBV30 and TRBJ2-1; D remains ambiguous. The CDR3 runs to 12 residues. Trimming removed 2 bases from V and 6 bases from J, with 8 bases in between. Per the germline V gene, CDR1 is GTSNPN and CDR2 is SVGIG (reference sequence). CDR3 protein: CAWSLTPNEQFF. Here the CDR3 DNA reads TGTGCCTGGAGTTTAACTCCCAATGAGCAGTTCTTC.

This clone was picked up one time. The rearrangement uses TRBV6-5 and TRBJ1-5; D is ambiguous. The CDR3 totals 15 residues. V was shortened by 7 bases and J by 3 bases, with 16 bases between the two germline ends. Looked up from germline, CDR1 is MNHEY and CDR2 is SVGAGI. CDR3 coding DNA: TGTGCCAGCACCCTGGACGGGATCTTCAATCAGCCCCAGCATTTT. Protein sequence: CASTLDGIFNQPQHF.

The rearrangement links TRBV27 to TRBJ2-7, with 7 bases fitting TRBD1. The germline gives CDR1 MNHEY, CDR2 SMNVEV (reference sequence). With V trimmed by 7 bases and J by 2 bases, 17 bases remained unmatched. The CDR3 is made up of 17 amino acids. The CDR3 DNA follows: TGTGCCAGCACTACCCACTCCCCGGGACAGCTTACCTACGAGCAGTACTTC. Translation: CASTTHSPGQLTYEQYF.

The rearrangement joins TRBV10-3 to TRBJ1-2, with D uncertain. The CDR3 has 13 amino acids. V lost 0 bases and J lost 4, with 6 bases in between. Germline CDR1 is ENHRY and CDR2 is SYGVKD. CDR3 sequence: CAISESRVYGYTF. The CDR3 coding sequence is TGTGCCATCAGTGAGTCCCGGGTCTATGGCTACACCTTC.

The V call is TRBV15, the J call TRBJ2-1; D is unresolved. Germline CDR1 is LNHNV and CDR2 is YYDKDF (reference sequence). Trimming left V 8 bases short and J 6 bases short, with 20 bases between. The CDR3 length is 15 residues. The CDR3 nucleotides read TGTGCCACCTCCGAGGTGTCTAGGTCCCTCAATGAGCAGTTCTTC. Translating gives CATSEVSRSLNEQFF. Combining the CDR3 with reference TRBV15 and TRBJ2-1 gives the whole variable domain DAMVIQNPRYQVTQFGKPVTLSCSQTLNHNVMYWYQQKSSQAPKLLFHYYDKDFNNEADTPDNFQSRRPNTSFCFLDIRSPGLGDTAMYLCATSEVSRSLNEQFFGPGTRLTVL.

CDR3 in amino acids: CASGGGSGPLEEQFF. Here the CDR3 DNA reads TGTGCCAGCGGGGGGGGGTCTGGACCCTTAGAAGAGCAGTTCTTC. The chain employs TRBV6-5 and TRBJ2-1; 7 bases are a match to TRBD2. J was trimmed by 10 bases and V by 8 bases; bases with no gene match: 17. The germline gives CDR1 MNHEY, CDR2 SVGAGI. The CDR3 runs to 15 residues.

The genes are TRBV15 and TRBJ2-1, with 8 nucleotides matching TRBD1. The CDR3 is 17 residues long. Trimming took 0 bases from V and 4 from J; bases not matched to a gene: 8. CDR1 and CDR2 from the germline V gene are LNHNV and YYDKDF (reference sequence). This CDR3 reads CATSRETQGAGYNEQFF. CDR3 DNA sequence: TGTGCCACCAGCAGAGAAACTCAGGGGGCGGGGTACAATGAGCAGTTCTTC.

This rearrangement joins TRBV6-5 to TRBJ2-2, with TRBD2 matching 12 bases. The V gene end was trimmed by 4 bases and the J gene end by 4 bases; junction bases not matched to a gene: 1. Germline-derived CDR1 and CDR2 are MNHEY and SVGAGI. This CDR3 spans 15 amino acids. The CDR3 DNA reads as TGTGCCAGCAGTTCGGGACTAGCGGGCACCGGGGAGCTGTTTTTT. It translates to CASSSGLAGTGELFF.

The chain joins TRBV4-2 to TRBJ1-2; the match to TRBD1 covers 12 bases. Germline V CDR1 and CDR2: LGHNA, YNFKEQ. The CDR3 sequence is 18 residues long. V shed 0 bases, J shed 1 base, and the junction held 6 bases outside the gene matches. The CDR3 loop is CASSQEGTGGYYNYGYTF. The CDR3 nucleotides read TGTGCCAGCAGCCAAGAAGGGACAGGGGGCTATTATAACTATGGCTACACCTTC.

The chain combines TRBV4-2 with TRBJ1-2, with D unclear. V gave up 1 base and J gave up 4 bases, with 4 bases separating them. The CDR3 loop spans 12 amino acids. Germline lookup yields CDR1 LGHNA and CDR2 YNFKEQ. DNA for the CDR3: TGTGCCAGCAGCCAAGCGTCCTATGGCTACACCTTC. Translated, it gives CASSQASYGYTF.

The V gene is TRBV19, the J gene TRBJ2-5; tentative D call: TRBD1 (6 bases). In germline, CDR1 is LNHDA, CDR2 SQIVND (reference sequence). V was pared by 4 bases and J by 4 bases, with 7 bases between. The CDR3 is 12 residues long. The CDR3 protein is CASSRGRETQYF. Written as DNA, the CDR3 is TGTGCCAGTAGTAGGGGGCGAGAGACCCAGTACTTC.

V usage is TRBV6-1 and J usage is TRBJ1-5; possible D gene TRBD1, 5 bases. Looked up from germline, CDR1 is MNHNS and CDR2 is SASEGT. Trimming pared 2 bases from V and 6 bases from J, leaving 14 bases between. CDR3 length: 15 residues. The CDR3: CASSELWQGAQPQHF. CDR3 DNA: TGTGCCAGCAGTGAATTGTGGCAGGGTGCTCAGCCCCAGCATTTT.

This chain joins TRBV5-5 and TRBJ2-7; tentatively, D is TRBD2 (5 bases). From germline, CDR1 is SGHKS and CDR2 YYEKEE (reference sequence). Trimming removed 4 bases at V and 2 bases at J, with 16 bases between. CDR3 size: 15 residues. The CDR3 spells CASSNELHGTYEQYF. The DNA for the CDR3 is TGTGCCAGCAGCAACGAACTCCACGGGACCTACGAGCAGTACTTC. Supplemented by reference TRBV5-5 and TRBJ2-7, the full variable domain reads DAGVTQSPTHLIKTRGQQVTLRCSPISGHKSVSWYQQVLGQGPQFIFQYYEKEERGRGNFPDRFSARQFPNYSSELNVNALLLGDSALYLCASSNELHGTYEQYFGPGTRLTVT.

This sequence joins TRBV19 and TRBJ2-3; 10 bases match TRBD1. Germline V gene lookup returns CDR1 LNHDA and CDR2 SQIVND (reference sequence). The junction had 14 bases not matched to a gene; V was cut back by 6 bases and J by 2 bases. This CDR3 contains 18 residues. The CDR3 sequence is CASRATSSDRGNTDTQYF. DNA of the CDR3: TGTGCCAGTAGAGCGACCTCGTCGGACAGGGGGAACACAGATACGCAGTATTTT.

CDR3 nucleotides: TGTGCCTGGAGTGTCGTGGGACAGGATCTAGAAAAACTGTTTTTT. Translated, it gives CAWSVVGQDLEKLFF. The chain couples TRBV30 to TRBJ1-4; 8 bases are a match to TRBD1. This CDR3 has 15 amino acids. V lost 0 bases, J lost 8 bases, and 8 bases stayed unmatched. The germline CDR1 and CDR2 sequences are GTSNPN and SVGIG (reference sequence).

The V call is TRBV2, the J call TRBJ1-1, with TRBD1 as a possible D gene (6 bases). Between the trimmed V and J ends, which lost 6 bases and 5 bases, there was a span of 16 bases. Germline V gives CDR1 SNHLY, CDR2 FYNNEI. This CDR3 has 14 residues. The CDR3 is CASRGWTEGTEAFF. The CDR3 region has the DNA TGTGCCAGCAGAGGGTGGACAGAGGGGACTGAAGCTTTCTTT.

V is TRBV7-9 and J is TRBJ1-1; TRBD1 matches 8 bases. From germline, CDR1 is SEHNR and CDR2 FQNEAQ (reference sequence). Germline trimming cut 2 bases from V and 1 base from J; bases unmatched to any gene: 3. CDR3 size: 15 residues. The CDR3 DNA is TGTGCCAGCAGCTTACTCCAGGGGGCGAACACTGAAGCTTTCTTT. It yields the protein CASSLLQGANTEAFF.

The V and J genes are TRBV7-8 and TRBJ1-1, with 7 positions matching TRBD1. The germline CDR1 and CDR2 sequences are SGHVS and FQNEAQ. J gave up 5 bases and V 6 bases, and 18 bases lay outside the gene matches. The CDR3 has 17 residues. The CDR3 here is CASRTSLRGQIGTEAFF. In DNA, the CDR3 is TGTGCCAGCAGGACCTCTTTGAGGGGACAGATTGGGACTGAAGCTTTCTTT.

The V and J genes are TRBV3-1 (or the pseudogene TRBV3-2) and TRBJ2-3; 10 bases match TRBD1. Trimming took 4 bases from V and 2 from J; bases not matched to a gene: 6. The CDR3 consists of 16 residues. CDR1 is LGHDT and CDR2 is YNNKEL in the germline V gene (reference sequence). Here the CDR3 reads CASSRSGQGYTDTQYF. The CDR3 nucleotides read TGTGCCAGCAGCCGCTCGGGACAGGGGTACACAGATACGCAGTATTTT.

This sequence joins TRBV5-1 and TRBJ1-1; TRBD1 matches 8 bases. Per the germline V gene, CDR1 is SGHRS and CDR2 is YFSETQ. The CDR3 is 13 amino acids. After removal of 5 bases from V and 4 bases from J, the junction contained 4 bases not matched to a gene. This CDR3 reads CASSSGGVTEAFF. The CDR3 bases are TGCGCCAGCAGTTCAGGGGGCGTCACTGAAGCTTTCTTT. Together with reference TRBV5-1 and TRBJ1-1, the CDR3 gives the full variable domain: KAGVTQTPRYLIKTRGQQVTLSCSPISGHRSVSWYQQTPGQGLQFLFEYFSETQRNKGNFPGRFSGRQFSNSRSEMNVSTLELGDSALYLCASSSGGVTEAFFGQGTRLTVV.

V and J are TRBV11-3 and TRBJ2-7; TRBD2 agrees at 8 bases. With V trimmed by 3 bases and J by 6 bases, 13 bases remained unmatched. CDR1 is SGHNT and CDR2 is YENEEA in the germline V gene. The CDR3 loop spans 16 amino acids. The CDR3 coding sequence is TGTGCCAGCAGCTTGGCATTAGCGGGGCCGGCGGTCGAGCAGTACTTC. Translation: CASSLALAGPAVEQYF.

The V gene is TRBV19, the J gene TRBJ2-2; D is perhaps TRBD1 (6 bases). Trimming took off 2 bases at V and 7 bases at J, with 11 bases between the two ends. Germline V gene data show CDR1 as LNHDA and CDR2 as SQIVND (reference sequence). The CDR3 sequence is 14 residues long. Here the CDR3 DNA reads TGTGCCAGTAGTATACTCTTAGGGGGCGGGGAGCTGTTTTTT. This translates into CASSILLGGGELFF.

The rearrangement uses TRBV27 and TRBJ2-7; 9 positions match TRBD1. Germline V lookup: CDR1 MNHEY, CDR2 SMNVEV (reference sequence). This CDR3 spans 15 amino acids. Germline trimming cut 5 bases from V and 2 bases from J; bases unmatched to any gene: 7. The CDR3 sequence is CASSPGTGLAYEQYF. The CDR3 DNA reads TGTGCCAGCAGTCCAGGGACAGGGCTAGCCTACGAGCAGTACTTC.

The rearrangement links TRBV19 to TRBJ2-2; 11 nucleotides match TRBD2. J lost 5 bases, V lost 4 bases, and 9 bases had no gene match. The CDR3 contains 17 residues. From germline, CDR1 is LNHDA and CDR2 SQIVND (reference sequence). CDR3 nucleotide sequence: TGTGCCAGTAGTAGATCGGGACTAGCGGCGAGGACCGGGGAGCTGTTTTTT. Amino acid sequence: CASSRSGLAARTGELFF.

The chain carries TRBV18 and TRBJ1-1; 9 bases align to TRBD1. This CDR3 contains 15 residues. Looked up from germline, CDR1 is KGHSH and CDR2 is LQKENI. After removal of 8 bases from V and 1 base from J, the junction contained 8 bases not matched to a gene. CDR3 protein: CASHKSGQGNTEAFF. CDR3 coding DNA: TGTGCCAGCCACAAATCGGGACAGGGGAACACTGAAGCTTTCTTT.